What follows is one T cell receptor (beta chain) and its context. The repertoire was sequenced with immunoSEQ multiplex PCR; TCRdb's copy has only in-frame clones and lacks some. The repertoire holds 70,000 to 95,000 clones, with about 89% as singletons. The sample originates from a study of control samples from healthy donors and cancer patients. The CDR3 is made up of 15 amino acids. Per germline, CDR1 MNHEY and CDR2 SMNVEV (reference sequence). The V and J ends lost 5 bases and 0 bases, in that order; junction bases with no gene match: 3. The chain carries TRBV27 and TRBJ2-7; TRBD1 aligns across 11 bases. The sample comprised blood. This clonotype was sampled from a man aged 50 to 60 in good health. The CDR3 sequence: CASSTGTGGSYEQYF. CDR3 bases: TGTGCCAGCAGTACCGGGACAGGGGGCTCCTACGAGCAGTACTTC.